One and the same sample provided the 29 T cell receptor beta chains below, sequenced in a study of cytomegalovirus exposure and HLA in healthy donors. Vbeta (60) and Jbeta (13) primers were used in the PCR. Clones were sequenced by immunoSEQ multiplex PCR, and TCRdb holds only the in-frame ones, with some missing. Seen here are around 200,000 clones, approximately 82% observed once, and the top ten hold 1% to 1.5%. The sample was PBMCs. These receptors were collected from a girl aged 2-10 years in good health and CMV-seropositive.

The chain carries TRBV7-2 and TRBJ2-7, with D tentatively TRBD2 (6 bases). CDR3 length equals 14 residues. Germline V gene sequence: CDR1 SGHTA, CDR2 FQGNSA. Trimming stripped 1 base from V and 2 bases from J, with 9 bases between. The CDR3 nucleotides are TGTGCCAGCAGCTTAGGTGCGGGGCCCTACGAGCAGTACTTC. It specifies CASSLGAGPYEQYF.

CDR3 residues: CASSPGQRPSGNTIYF. CDR3 sequence (DNA): TGCGCCAGCAGCCCAGGACAGCGCCCCTCTGGAAACACCATATATTTT. The gene calls are TRBV5-1 and TRBJ1-3; D might be TRBD1 (6 bases). Germline V gene data show CDR1 as SGHRS and CDR2 as YFSETQ. Trimming took 4 bases from V and 0 from J, leaving 14 bases between them. This CDR3 is built from 16 residues. The whole variable domain, filled in from reference TRBV5-1 and TRBJ1-3, reads KAGVTQTPRYLIKTRGQQVTLSCSPISGHRSVSWYQQTPGQGLQFLFEYFSETQRNKGNFPGRFSGRQFSNSRSEMNVSTLELGDSALYLCASSPGQRPSGNTIYFGEGSWLTVV.

The chain carries TRBV4-1 and TRBJ2-5, with 8 bases identical to TRBD1. The germline CDR1 and CDR2 sequences are MGHRA and YSYEKL. Trimming at V came to 1 base and at J to 4 bases, leaving 8 bases not matched to a gene. The CDR3 consists of 16 residues. In nucleotides, the CDR3 is TGCGCCAGCAGCCAAGGACGTGGTGGACAGGGAGAGACCCAGTACTTC. This codes for CASSQGRGGQGETQYF.

The CDR3, as DNA: TGTGCCAGCCTAGACCCCTCCGGAACAGATACGCAGTATTTT. Amino acids: CASLDPSGTDTQYF. The chain couples TRBV6-1 to TRBJ2-3; the D is unclear. Trimming cost V 8 bases and J 3 bases, with 15 bases left between them. Germline values: CDR1 MNHNS, CDR2 SASEGT. The length of the CDR3 is 14 residues.

This clone was found a few times. The chain employs TRBV2 and TRBJ2-5; maybe TRBD2 (5 bases). The length of the CDR3 is 15 residues. The germline V gene encodes CDR1 SNHLY and CDR2 FYNNEI. V gave up 1 base and J gave up 0 bases, with 9 bases separating them. The DNA of the CDR3 is TGTGCCAGCAGTGAAGGAGGACTGAACCAAGAGACCCAGTACTTC. This codes for CASSEGGLNQETQYF.

The chain combines TRBV6-5 with TRBJ1-1, with D perhaps matching TRBD1 (6 bases). The CDR3 spans 13 residues. Germline CDR1 reads MNHEY; CDR2 reads SVGAGI. Trimming removed 2 bases from V and 6 bases from J, with 10 bases in between. The CDR3 loop reads CASSYGGQPEAFF. CDR3 bases: TGTGCCAGCAGTTACGGCGGACAGCCTGAAGCTTTCTTT.

The J gene is TRBJ1-2, the V gene TRBV28; D is unresolved. V lost 1 base and J 7 bases, leaving 7 bases between the germline ends. This CDR3 region has 12 residues. Germline CDR1 and CDR2: MDHEN and SYDVKM. In DNA form, the CDR3 reads TGTGCCAGCAGTTTATCGTTCCGTGGCTACACCTTC. Its translation: CASSLSFRGYTF.

V gene TRBV10-3 combines with J gene TRBJ1-1; a possible D gene is TRBD1 (5 bases). V was trimmed by 10 bases and J by 4 bases, leaving 10 bases between them. From germline, CDR1 is ENHRY and CDR2 SYGVKD. The CDR3 runs to 11 residues. The CDR3 reads CATRVATEAFF. Written as DNA, the CDR3 is TGTGCCACCAGGGTGGCCACTGAAGCTTTCTTT.

This clone was seen a single time. The V and J genes are TRBV7-3 and TRBJ2-1; 7 bases are a match to TRBD2. Trimming took 6 bases from V and 4 from J; bases not matched to a gene: 9. Germline CDR1 SGHTA, CDR2 FQGTGA. The CDR3 spans 15 residues. This CDR3 is CASSPERGSYNEQFF. CDR3 DNA: TGTGCCAGCAGTCCGGAGCGGGGCTCGTACAATGAGCAGTTCTTC.

This clone was detected a few times. The chain employs TRBV14 and TRBJ2-7; D not certain. The ends were cut back, 1 base at V and 7 bases at J, with 14 bases in the middle. Germline CDR1 reads SGHDN; CDR2 reads FVKESK. The CDR3 spans 14 residues. Here the CDR3 DNA reads TGTGCCAGCAGCCAAGGACTGTTACGTCTAGAGCAGTACTTC. Translating gives CASSQGLLRLEQYF.

This chain uses TRBV7-9 with TRBJ2-1, with 10 bases identical to TRBD2. CDR3 length: 17 residues. J lost 3 bases, V lost 5 bases, and 10 bases had no gene match. In germline, CDR1 is SEHNR, CDR2 FQNEAQ (reference sequence). The chain's CDR3 is CASSPLSGRLDYNEQFF. The DNA for the CDR3 is TGTGCCAGCAGCCCCCTTAGCGGGAGGCTAGACTACAATGAGCAGTTCTTC.

This rearrangement joins TRBV5-1 to TRBJ1-1, with 8 bases identical to TRBD1. V lost 4 bases, J lost 3 bases, and 8 bases stayed unmatched. There are 15 residues in the CDR3. From germline, CDR1 is SGHRS and CDR2 YFSETQ. CDR3 region: CASSDLDRGDTEAFF. CDR3 bases: TGCGCCAGCAGCGACCTTGACAGGGGAGACACTGAAGCTTTCTTT.

This chain uses TRBV6-5 with TRBJ2-5; D is perhaps TRBD2 (6 bases). CDR1 MNHEY and CDR2 SVGAGI come from the germline V gene. Trimming left V 5 bases short and J 3 bases short, with 16 bases between. This CDR3 has 15 amino acids. The CDR3: CASSLRDFEEETQYF. The CDR3 DNA follows: TGTGCCAGCAGTCTTCGGGACTTCGAAGAAGAGACCCAGTACTTC.

This sequence joins TRBV7-2 and TRBJ1-1; 9 bases match TRBD1. Germline V lookup: CDR1 SGHTA, CDR2 FQGNSA. CDR3 length equals 15 residues. V lost 2 bases and J lost 5; bases outside the gene matches: 6. CDR3 in amino acids: CASSLLGQGWTEAFF. The CDR3 coding sequence is TGTGCCAGCAGCTTACTGGGACAGGGTTGGACTGAAGCTTTCTTT. Looking up the rest from reference TRBV7-2 and TRBJ1-1 gives the full variable domain: GAGVSQSPSNKVTEKGKDVELRCDPISGHTALYWYRQSLGQGLEFLIYFQGNSAPDKSGLPSDRFSAERTGGSVSTLTIQRTQQEDSAVYLCASSLLGQGWTEAFFGQGTRLTVV.

V is TRBV6-5 and J is TRBJ1-2; D is possibly TRBD1 (6 bases). V was pared by 4 bases and J by 12 bases, with 12 bases between. This CDR3 region has 11 residues. Germline V gene data show CDR1 as MNHEY and CDR2 as SVGAGI. CDR3 bases: TGTGCCAGCAGTTCTGGGGGCTACGACACCTTC. Its translation: CASSSGGYDTF.

This clone was recorded once. The chain is built from TRBV6-5 and TRBJ1-2, with D perhaps matching TRBD1 (6 bases). The CDR3 consists of 14 residues. Trimming took off 8 bases at V and 4 bases at J, with 17 bases between the two ends. The germline CDR1 and CDR2 sequences are MNHEY and SVGAGI. The CDR3 here is CASRTSGHLYGYTF. CDR3 DNA: TGTGCCAGCCGAACTTCGGGACACCTCTATGGCTACACCTTC.

This clone occurred a few times. J is TRBJ1-1 and V is TRBV5-1; maybe TRBD1 (5 bases). V was clipped by 0 bases and J by 3 bases, with 9 bases between them. Germline values: CDR1 SGHRS, CDR2 YFSETQ. This CDR3 spans 14 amino acids. CDR3 nucleotide sequence: TGCGCCAGCAGCTTGGACGTAGGGGACACTGAAGCTTTCTTT. This gives the protein CASSLDVGDTEAFF.

The chain joins TRBV28 to TRBJ1-1; tentative D call: TRBD1 (5 bases). Germline CDR1 MDHEN, CDR2 SYDVKM. The V end was cut by 7 bases, the J end by 7 bases, with 19 bases between. The CDR3 contains 14 residues. The CDR3 loop reads CASTTTGVPIEAFF. The CDR3, as DNA: TGTGCCAGCACCACAACAGGAGTTCCCATTGAAGCTTTCTTT.

V is TRBV2 and J is TRBJ2-7, with 10 bases fitting TRBD1. This CDR3 has 15 residues. V lost 5 bases and J lost 1; bases outside the gene matches: 5. In germline, CDR1 is SNHLY, CDR2 FYNNEI. CDR3 nucleotides: TGTGCCAGCAGTATGGGGACAGGGGTTTCCTACGAGCAGTACTTC. Protein: CASSMGTGVSYEQYF.

The genes are TRBV6-1 and TRBJ2-7; 9 bases agree with TRBD1. Germline assignment: CDR1 MNHNS and CDR2 SASEGT. The CDR3 contains 14 residues. V dropped 6 bases and J dropped 4; count of bases not matched to a gene: 7. The CDR3 loop is CASSSGQGGYEQYF. Here the CDR3 DNA reads TGTGCCAGCAGCTCGGGACAGGGCGGTTACGAGCAGTACTTC.

The gene calls are TRBV30 and TRBJ1-2, with D perhaps TRBD1 (5 bases). CDR1 is GTSNPN, CDR2 SVGIG, per germline (reference sequence). The CDR3 extends over 17 amino acids. V was pared by 2 bases and J by 4 bases, with 23 bases between. The CDR3 nucleotides read TGTGCCTGGAGTCAAAGGACAAAAATCCACAACGGCTATGGCTACACCTTC. This sequence encodes CAWSQRTKIHNGYGYTF.

The genes are TRBV13 and TRBJ1-3; D may be TRBD1 (6 bases). V gave up 0 bases and J gave up 3 bases, with 12 bases separating them. Germline-derived CDR1 and CDR2 are PRHDT and FYEKMQ (reference sequence). The CDR3 runs to 16 residues. The CDR3 bases are TGTGCCAGCAGCTTAGGCTGGGGGCCTGGTGGAAACACCATATATTTT. Translating gives CASSLGWGPGGNTIYF.

This chain links TRBV19 with TRBJ1-1; no clear D gene. The germline CDR1 and CDR2 sequences are LNHDA and SQIVND (reference sequence). The CDR3 is 17 residues long. Between the trimmed V and J ends, which lost 0 bases and 0 bases, there was a span of 14 bases. CDR3 amino acids: CASSIDGPGSMNTEAFF. CDR3 DNA: TGTGCCAGTAGTATAGATGGTCCAGGCTCCATGAACACTGAAGCTTTCTTT. Full variable domain (rest looked up from reference TRBV19 and TRBJ1-1): DGGITQSPKYLFRKEGQNVTLSCEQNLNHDAMYWYRQDPGQGLRLIYYSQIVNDFQKGDIAEGYSVSREKKESFPLTVTSAQKNPTAFYLCASSIDGPGSMNTEAFFGQGTRLTVV.

This CDR3 reads CASSSQGAPGNTIYF. The CDR3 region has the DNA TGCGCCAGCAGCTCCCAGGGGGCCCCTGGAAACACCATATATTTT. The chain joins TRBV5-1 to TRBJ1-3; 8 bases match TRBD1. The CDR3 has 15 residues. The germline gives CDR1 SGHRS, CDR2 YFSETQ. Trimming cost V 3 bases and J 2 bases; bases outside gene matches: 4.

The rearrangement joins TRBV29-1 to TRBJ2-3; the D is unclear. Germline V gene lookup returns CDR1 SQVTM and CDR2 ANQGSEA. Trimming pared 4 bases from V and 0 bases from J, leaving 5 bases between. CDR3 length: 12 amino acids. Here the CDR3 reads CSVGQSTDTQYF. CDR3 DNA: TGCAGCGTTGGGCAGAGCACAGATACGCAGTATTTT.

The CDR3 here is CASSATGQNTDTQYF. The CDR3 bases are TGTGCCAGCAGTGCGACAGGGCAAAACACAGATACGCAGTATTTT. The chain joins TRBV25-1 to TRBJ2-3; 7 nucleotides line up with TRBD1. V shed 4 bases, J shed 2 bases, and the junction held 6 bases outside the gene matches. This CDR3 spans 15 amino acids. CDR1 and CDR2 from the germline V gene are MGHDK and SYGVNS.

This chain connects TRBV5-1 to TRBJ2-3; tentative D call: TRBD1 (6 bases). Germline CDR1 SGHRS, CDR2 YFSETQ. V dropped 4 bases and J dropped 0 bases, with 12 bases sitting between them. The CDR3 totals 15 residues. The CDR3 nucleotides read TGCGCCAGCAGCCCCGCCAGGGGCAGCACAGATACGCAGTATTTT. It translates to CASSPARGSTDTQYF.

The chain recombines TRBV5-1 with TRBJ2-5; 15 nucleotides match TRBD2. The J call may be incorrect, as the DNA end agrees better with TRBJ2-7. From germline, CDR1 is SGHRS and CDR2 YFSETQ. The CDR3 totals 19 residues. The CDR3 spells CASRLGLAGGPIGTYEQYF. Here the CDR3 DNA reads TGCGCCAGCAGACTAGGACTAGCGGGAGGGCCGATTGGGACCTACGAGCAGTACTTC.

The chain is built from TRBV7-3 and TRBJ2-1; a possible D gene is TRBD2 (8 bases). Germline CDR1 reads SGHTA; CDR2 reads FQGTGA. The CDR3 has 17 amino acids. The V gene lost 2 bases and the J gene lost 7 bases, with 21 bases spanning the gap. The CDR3 region is CASSLSSGPGTENEQFF. The CDR3 DNA follows: TGTGCCAGCAGCTTATCTAGCGGGCCTGGGACAGAGAATGAGCAGTTCTTC. The full variable domain, completed using reference TRBV7-3 and TRBJ2-1, is GAGVSQTPSNKVTEKGKYVELRCDPISGHTALYWYRQSLGQGPEFLIYFQGTGAADDSGLPNDRFFAVRPEGSVSTLKIQRTERGDSAVYLCASSLSSGPGTENEQFFGPGTRLTVL.